The entry below describes one TCR beta chain. The sample is drawn from a study of cytomegalovirus exposure and HLA in healthy donors. Though probably carrying unrecorded immune exposures, donors were nominally healthy at sampling. The CDR3 runs to 15 residues. The V segment lost 3 bases and the J segment 4 bases; nucleotides outside the gene matches: 4. CDR1 ENHRY and CDR2 SYGVKD come from the germline V gene. This PCR relied on a set of 60 Vbeta primers and 13 Jbeta primers. Data came from immunoSEQ multiplex PCR; TCRdb stores just in-frame clones and leaves some out. This sample has 150,000 to 200,000 clones, with 70% to 90% found just once.

The sample taken for sequencing was PBMCs. This sequence was found in a young man in good health and CMV-seropositive. The rearrangement links TRBV10-3 to TRBJ2-1, with 9 positions matching TRBD2. CDR3 residues: CAISDGAGGYNEQFF. CDR3 nucleotides: TGTGCCATCAGTGACGGAGCGGGGGGATACAATGAGCAGTTCTTC.